This T cell receptor beta chain was identified in a study of blood T cells in healthy people across ages. A second PCR of about 7 to 12 cycles used a sample-barcoded 5' primer and a J-beta primer mix. TCRdb re-analysed the 5' RACE reads in MiXCR, keeping a single row per CDR3 protein. The table has over 1,300,000 distinct CDR3 sequences, 45% to 70% seen once. The donors, aged roughly 6 to 90, were healthy Caucasians from Russia. Findings and caveats of the study: Naive T cell percentage showed a strong correlation with TCR beta diversity. Unsorted PBMC material precluded a definitive naive versus antigen-experienced comparison.

In regard to this clonotype: The antigen is unknown.

The germline CDR1 and CDR2 sequences are LGHNA and YSLEER. Trimming removed 1 base from V and 12 bases from J, with 10 bases in between. This CDR3 spans 12 amino acids. The V gene is TRBV4-3, the J gene TRBJ2-1; no clear D gene. This receptor was identified in a man between 18 and 29 years old in good health. Input material: blood. CDR3 residues: CASSQVGDAQFF. The CDR3 DNA sequence: TGCGCCAGCAGCCAAGTAGGAGACGCGCAGTTCTTC.